The next 8 T cell receptor beta chains were all read from a single sample in a study of blood T cells in healthy people across ages. Then a second PCR, running roughly 7 to 11 cycles, was carried out with a sample-barcoded 5' primer and a J-beta primer mix. TCRdb reprocessed the 5' RACE reads via MiXCR and lists one record per CDR3 protein. The sample lists hundreds of thousands of distinct CDR3 sequences, less than 35% seen once, with around 16% in the top ten. Sequencing was done on a sample of blood. The receptors here all came from a woman over 75 in good health.

This clonotype showed up just once. The rearrangement joins TRBV7-9 to TRBJ2-1; 11 nucleotides align to TRBD2. The CDR3 extends over 15 amino acids. The V gene's germline CDR1 is SEHNR and CDR2 FQNEAQ (reference sequence). V was pared by 8 bases and J by 5 bases, with 8 bases of the junction left unmatched. CDR3 sequence: CASGAISGRDNEQFF. The DNA of the CDR3 is TGTGCCAGCGGCGCAATTAGCGGGAGGGACAATGAGCAGTTCTTC.

This chain connects TRBV12-3 or TRBV12-4 to TRBJ1-5; 8 bases match TRBD1. This CDR3 has 14 amino acids. J lost 3 bases, V lost 7 bases, and 5 bases had no gene match. The CDR3 is CASNVGQDNQPQHF. CDR3 DNA sequence: TGTGCCAGCAATGTGGGACAGGACAATCAGCCCCAGCATTTT.

Remarks on this clonotype: This may be a read error, as it is one base from a much larger clone. This chain uses TRBV6-5 with TRBJ2-3; D may be TRBD2 (5 bases). The germline gives CDR1 MNHEY, CDR2 SVGAGI. The CDR3 consists of 14 residues. The CDR3, as DNA: TGTGCCAGCACGACCGGGCCCCTGGGAGATGCGCAGTATTTT. Translating it yields CASTTGPLGDAQYF.

Ten or more counts support this clonotype. The V and J genes are TRBV20-1 and TRBJ2-1; a possible D gene is TRBD2 (6 bases). The CDR3 has 14 residues. The germline V gene has CDR1 DFQATT and CDR2 SNEGSKA (reference sequence). V was trimmed by 5 bases and J by 5 bases, leaving 16 bases between them. CDR3 bases: TGCAGTGCTCCGCGTCCGAGGGAGGACAATGAGCAGTTCTTC. The encoded protein is CSAPRPREDNEQFF.

The sample holds one count of this clonotype. This may stem from a read error, because a much larger clone lies one nucleotide away. The V call is TRBV27, the J call TRBJ1-5, with 7 positions matching TRBD1. This CDR3 region has 14 residues. CDR1 and CDR2 (germline): MNHEY, SMNVEV (reference sequence). Trimming at V came to 3 bases and at J to 6 bases, leaving 5 bases not matched to a gene. CDR3 sequence (DNA): TGTGCCAGCAGTTTTAAGGGGGCAAGTCAGCCCCAGCATTTT. Amino acids: CASSFKGASQPQHF.

The chain is built from TRBV9 and TRBJ1-2; D call uncertain. Germline CDR1 is SGDLS and CDR2 is YYNGEE. The V and J ends lost 0 bases and 6 bases respectively, with 15 bases between them. The CDR3 has 15 amino acids. The CDR3 here is CASSVEGGQIDGYTF. CDR3 DNA: TGTGCCAGCAGCGTAGAGGGTGGCCAAATAGATGGCTACACCTTC.

A few counts support this clonotype. It may be a read error: a sequence one base away is much more abundant. The rearrangement joins TRBV6-2 or TRBV6-3 to TRBJ2-2, with a possible D match to TRBD2 (5 bases). The CDR3 is 16 amino acids. Germline V gene lookup returns CDR1 MNHEY and CDR2 SVGEGT. Here the CDR3 reads CASSYPITGIAGERFF. CDR3 sequence (DNA): TGTGCCAGCAGTTACCCCATCACGGGGATCGCCGGGGAGCGGTTTTTT.

Concerning this clonotype itself: It may be a read error: a sequence one base away is much more abundant. This CDR3 fails to terminate in the conserved phenylalanine or tryptophan, so it likely reflects a read error. This chain connects TRBV29-1 to TRBJ1-1, with D possibly matching TRBD1 (6 bases). With 4 bases removed from V and 7 bases from J, the gap between germline ends came to 13 bases. This CDR3 comprises 12 residues. Per germline, CDR1 SQVTM and CDR2 ANQGSEA. CDR3 DNA: TGCAGCGTTGTTAGGGGGAAGGGTGAAGCTTTCCTT. Protein product: CSVVRGKGEAFL.